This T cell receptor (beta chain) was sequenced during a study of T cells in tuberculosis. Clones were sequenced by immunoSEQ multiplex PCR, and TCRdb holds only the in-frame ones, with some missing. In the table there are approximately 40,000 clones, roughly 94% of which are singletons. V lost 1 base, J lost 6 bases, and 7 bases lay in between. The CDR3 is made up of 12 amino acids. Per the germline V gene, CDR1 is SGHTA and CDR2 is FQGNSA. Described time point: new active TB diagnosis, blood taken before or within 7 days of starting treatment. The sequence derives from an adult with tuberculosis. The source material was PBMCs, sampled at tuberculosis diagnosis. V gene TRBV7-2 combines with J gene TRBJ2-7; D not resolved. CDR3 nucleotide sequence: TGTGCCAGCAGCTTAGACTTTCGCGAGCAGTACTTC. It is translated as CASSLDFREQYF.